The entry below gives a single TCR beta chain sequence along with its context. This clonotype came up a few times. It has no known antigen specificity. No base qualities exist here, and no much larger clone lies one base off it. CDR1 and CDR2 are read off the germline V gene as SGHTA and FQGNSA. The CDR3 numbers 15 residues from cysteine through phenylalanine. Only the CDR3 part of the read is kept: 45 bases, read in frame from the first base. V loses 0 bases, J loses 4 bases, and the germline ends lie 10 bases apart. Library preparation used PCR. Sequencing was performed on an Illumina HiSeq 2500. To normalize quantification of the TCRbeta repertoire, the TCR libraries were built with molecular barcoding that relied on unique molecular identifiers. TCRdb trimmed public reads at Q25 via fastp, called clones via MiXCR and kept in-frame beta chains. A single entry per CDR3 protein holds the most common genes and DNA from its merged rows. The sample table shows 450,000 to 600,000 distinct CDR3 sequences, and 30% to 35% are seen once. Less than 2.5% of the sample belongs to the ten largest clones.

The data derive from a study of T-cell reconstitution after alpha-beta-depleted transplantation in children (dated by TCRdb to 2016 to 2018). Regarding the study in general: The study quantitatively tracked T-cell immune reconstitution after TCRalphabeta/CD19-depleted allogeneic hematopoietic cell transplantation in children using TCR repertoire profiling.

The rearranged segments are TRBV7-2 and TRBJ1-5; TRBD1 is perhaps the D gene, given 5 matching bases. Source: PBMCs from the stem cell graft donor, taken from the stem cell graft. This receptor was identified in a human donor who donated a stem cell graft to a child with aplastic anemia. The CDR3 region has the sequence CASSLAGGKNQPQHF. Read as DNA, the sequence is TGTGCCAGCAGCTTAGCTGGGGGGAAAAATCAGCCCCAGCATTTT. Beyond the CDR3, the reference TRBV7-2 and TRBJ1-5 genes provide the residues; the full variable domain reads: GAGVSQSPSNKVTEKGKDVELRCDPISGHTALYWYRQSLGQGLEFLIYFQGNSAPDKSGLPSDRFSAERTGGSVSTLTIQRTQQEDSAVYLCASSLAGGKNQPQHFGDGTRLSIL.